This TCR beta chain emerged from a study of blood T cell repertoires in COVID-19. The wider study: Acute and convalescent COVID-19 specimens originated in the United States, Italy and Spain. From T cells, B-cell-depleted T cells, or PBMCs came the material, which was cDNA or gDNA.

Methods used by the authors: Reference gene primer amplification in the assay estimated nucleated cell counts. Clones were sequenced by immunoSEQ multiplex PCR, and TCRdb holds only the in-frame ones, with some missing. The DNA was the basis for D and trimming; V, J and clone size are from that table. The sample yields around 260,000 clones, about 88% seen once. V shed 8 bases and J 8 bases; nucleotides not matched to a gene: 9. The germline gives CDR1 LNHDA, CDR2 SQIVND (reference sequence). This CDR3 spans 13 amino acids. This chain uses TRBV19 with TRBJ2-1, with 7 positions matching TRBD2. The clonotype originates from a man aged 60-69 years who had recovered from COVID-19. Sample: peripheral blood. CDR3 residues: CASDYGAGDEQFF. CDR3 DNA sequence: TGTGCCAGTGATTATGGGGCGGGAGATGAGCAGTTCTTC.